This T cell receptor (beta chain) was recorded in a study of T cell responses to AZD1222 COVID-19 vaccine. Study summary: Second doses were pooled across both intervals (about 4 or about 12 weeks).

Points on this clone: What it recognizes is unknown.

General study points: The reported proportion of spike-specific TCRs targeting unmutated variant regions was nearly half. Spike-specific TCR breadth and depth both grew after two AZD1222 doses. AZD1222 recipients seropositive at baseline numbered only six.

Assay: immunoSEQ multiplex PCR; the TCRdb copy retains only in-frame clones and omits some. This table has 130,000 or so clones, more than 90% appearing once. The clonotype originates from an adult in good health. The sample consisted of peripheral blood, taken on day 0 of AZD1222 vaccination.

CDR3 loop: CASSRDYHYEQYF. The CDR3 nucleotides read TGTGCCAGCAGTAGGGACTATCACTACGAGCAGTACTTC. The rearrangement links TRBV12-3 or TRBV12-4 to TRBJ2-7; 7 bases line up with TRBD2. V trimming: 5 bases; J trimming: 3 bases; junction bases outside the gene matches: 4. The CDR3 is 13 residues long.